The clone carrying this TCR beta chain has just one count. These data belong to a study of blood T cell repertoires in COVID-19. Study-wide context: Sites across the United States, Italy and Spain contributed samples from acute and convalescent COVID-19. PBMCs, B-cell-depleted T cells, or T cells provided the cDNA or gDNA that made up the material.

Authors' methods: From reference gene primer amplification, estimates of nucleated cell counts were derived. TCRdb's table, derived via immunoSEQ multiplex PCR, lists solely in-frame clones and lacks some. V and J calls and clone size are copied from that table; D and trimming were computed from the DNA. The sample has tens of thousands of clones, roughly 80% seen once. Trimming took 6 bases from V and 0 from J, leaving 12 bases between them. The CDR3 is 15 residues long. From germline, CDR1 is MNHEY and CDR2 SVGAGI. This sequence originates from a woman aged 60 to 75 with acute or convalescent COVID-19. The V call is TRBV6-5, the J call TRBJ1-3; D perhaps matches TRBD1 (5 bases). The sample was peripheral blood. CDR3 bases: TGTGCCAGCAGGGGGCCCGGGGGCTCTGGAAACACCATATATTTT. It is translated as CASRGPGGSGNTIYF.